A single sample gave rise to the 27 T cell receptor beta chains below, sequenced in a study of blood T cell repertoires in COVID-19. Sequenced by immunoSEQ multiplex PCR; TCRdb stores in-frame clones only, minus some. The sample holds around 180,000 clones, around four fifths seen once. The specimen sequenced was peripheral blood. These receptors all stem from a woman in her 30s with acute or convalescent COVID-19.

This clone was detected only once. The rearrangement uses TRBV6-5 and TRBJ2-7, with 8 nucleotides matching TRBD1. The CDR3 sequence is 14 residues long. With 8 bases clipped from V and 3 bases from J, the junction kept 9 bases outside the gene matches. Looked up from germline, CDR1 is MNHEY and CDR2 is SVGAGI. CDR3 region: CASARTGLDYEQYF. CDR3 sequence (DNA): TGTGCCAGCGCCCGGACAGGGTTAGACTACGAGCAGTACTTC.

CDR3 in amino acids: CASSAAYEQYF. CDR3 nucleotide sequence: TGCGCCAGCAGTGCCGCCTACGAGCAGTACTTC. The genes are TRBV10-2 and TRBJ2-7; D gene unclear. The CDR3 runs to 11 residues. Germline-derived CDR1 and CDR2 are WSHSY and SAAADI. V was pared by 4 bases and J by 2 bases, with 3 bases between.

As concerns this clone: Other nucleotide sequences from this sample produce the same CDR3. This chain uses TRBV6-1 with TRBJ1-6, with a possible D match to TRBD1 (5 bases). The CDR3 contains 16 residues. CDR1 is MNHNS, CDR2 SASEGT, per germline. The V and J ends lost 1 base and 1 base respectively, with 8 bases between them. The CDR3 region has the DNA TGTGCCAGCAGTGAAGGGGAGGGGTCCTATAATTCACCCCTCCACTTT. It codes for CASSEGEGSYNSPLHF.

This clone was observed a handful of times. This rearrangement joins TRBV4-2 to TRBJ2-5, with 11 nucleotides matching TRBD2. Germline CDR1 and CDR2: LGHNA and YNFKEQ. The CDR3 runs 17 residues. V was clipped by 1 base and J by 5 bases; unmatched bases: 9. CDR3 in amino acids: CASSQAGATSGTETQYF. Here the CDR3 DNA reads TGTGCCAGCAGCCAAGCCGGGGCGACTAGCGGGACGGAGACCCAGTACTTC.

The chain has TRBV10-1 and TRBJ1-2; D perhaps matches TRBD1 (5 bases). The V and J ends lost 4 bases and 4 bases respectively, with 16 bases between them. In germline, CDR1 is WNHNN, CDR2 SYGVQD (reference sequence). This CDR3 spans 15 amino acids. The CDR3 bases are TGCGCCAGCAGTGCCGAACTCACAGGAGCCTATGGCTACACCTTC. It translates to CASSAELTGAYGYTF.

The rearrangement uses TRBV30 and TRBJ2-5, with D unresolved. Germline-derived CDR1 and CDR2 are GTSNPN and SVGIG (reference sequence). The ends were cut back, 2 bases at V and 6 bases at J, with 10 bases in the middle. The CDR3 loop spans 12 amino acids. CDR3 sequence (DNA): TGTGCCTGGAGTCCCGGCGGAAAGACCCAGTACTTC. Amino acids: CAWSPGGKTQYF. Full variable domain (missing parts from reference TRBV30 and TRBJ2-5): SQTIHQWPATLVQPVGSPLSLECTVEGTSNPNLYWYRQAAGRGLQLLFYSVGIGQISSEVPQNLSASRPQDRQFILSSKKLLLSDSGFYLCAWSPGGKTQYFGPGTRLLVL.

The chain is built from TRBV30 and TRBJ1-1; TRBD1 is a possible D gene (5 bases). The CDR3 runs 16 residues. Germline CDR1 and CDR2: GTSNPN and SVGIG (reference sequence). Between the trimmed V and J ends, which lost 4 bases and 2 bases, there was a span of 20 bases. The CDR3 DNA is TGTGCCTGGATTTCAGTCCAGGGAAATCGTAACACTGAAGCTTTCTTT. Its translation: CAWISVQGNRNTEAFF.

V is TRBV5-4 and J is TRBJ1-2; D is unclear. The ends were cut back, 2 bases at V and 5 bases at J, with 13 bases in the middle. The CDR3 has 14 residues. CDR1 is SGHNT and CDR2 is YYREEE in the germline V gene (reference sequence). The chain's CDR3 is CASSLNGEWYGYTF. The CDR3 DNA follows: TGTGCCAGCAGCTTAAACGGGGAATGGTATGGCTACACCTTC.

The J gene is TRBJ1-1, the V gene TRBV28, with D maybe TRBD1 (6 bases). CDR1 and CDR2 (germline): MDHEN, SYDVKM. This CDR3 is built from 15 residues. V lost 7 bases and J lost 5, with 20 bases in between. DNA for the CDR3: TGTGCCAGCACCCCCCCCACAGGGCTTAAGACTGAAGCTTTCTTT. It yields the protein CASTPPTGLKTEAFF.

The V and J genes are TRBV4-3 and TRBJ2-3; 7 bases align to TRBD2. The V and J ends lost 4 bases and 6 bases, in that order; junction bases with no gene match: 10. CDR3 size: 15 residues. The V gene's germline CDR1 is LGHNA and CDR2 YSLEER. The chain's CDR3 is CASSLLGGLGDTQYF. In DNA form, the CDR3 reads TGCGCCAGCAGCCTGCTGGGAGGGTTGGGCGATACGCAGTATTTT.

The chain combines TRBV6-2 or TRBV6-3 with TRBJ2-1; 9 nucleotides line up with TRBD1. Trimming removed 5 bases from V and 8 bases from J; junction bases left unmatched: 7. Per germline, CDR1 MNHEY and CDR2 SVGEGT. There are 14 residues in the CDR3. The CDR3 coding sequence is TGTGCCAGCAGTACCGGACAGGGGACCTATGAGCAGTTCTTC. This translates into CASSTGQGTYEQFF.

V is TRBV10-3 and J is TRBJ2-2, with 9 bases aligning to TRBD1. Germline CDR1 reads ENHRY; CDR2 reads SYGVKD. J lost 4 bases, V lost 5 bases, and 5 bases had no gene match. There are 15 residues in the CDR3. CDR3 in amino acids: CAISSGTGTTGELFF. The CDR3 bases are TGTGCCATCAGTTCCGGGACAGGGACCACCGGGGAGCTGTTTTTT.

This clone has a handful of counts. V usage is TRBV6-6 and J usage is TRBJ2-3, with a tentative D call TRBD2 (6 bases). Looked up from germline, CDR1 is MNHNY and CDR2 is SVGAGI (reference sequence). The CDR3 totals 18 residues. Trimming left V 5 bases short and J 0 bases short, with 21 bases between. This CDR3 is CASSPSAAGGISTDTQYF. The CDR3 DNA reads as TGTGCCAGCAGTCCCAGCGCTGCCGGCGGGATAAGCACAGATACGCAGTATTTT.

The chain joins TRBV13 to TRBJ2-7; 10 nucleotides align to TRBD1. Germline V CDR1 and CDR2: PRHDT, FYEKMQ (reference sequence). The J segment lost 6 bases and the V segment lost 4 bases, leaving 6 bases of the junction unmatched. The CDR3 loop spans 14 amino acids. As DNA, the CDR3 is TGTGCCAGCAGCTCGAGACAGGGGGCCTCCGAGCAGTACTTC. Translated, it gives CASSSRQGASEQYF.

The chain has TRBV19 and TRBJ1-2; 9 nucleotides match TRBD1. J lost 8 bases, V lost 5 bases, and 6 bases had no gene match. Germline values: CDR1 LNHDA, CDR2 SQIVND (reference sequence). CDR3 length: 13 residues. The CDR3 region is CASSYTGGLGYTF. In DNA, the CDR3 is TGTGCCAGTAGTTACACAGGGGGCTTAGGCTACACCTTC.

J is TRBJ2-5 and V is TRBV6-5, with a possible D match to TRBD2 (5 bases). Germline CDR1 reads MNHEY; CDR2 reads SVGAGI. This CDR3 region has 13 residues. The V end lost 8 bases, the J end lost 1 base, and 11 bases lay between the germline ends. CDR3 amino acids: CASAGQIQETQYF. The CDR3 nucleotides read TGTGCCAGCGCGGGTCAGATCCAAGAGACCCAGTACTTC.

This chain uses TRBV27 with TRBJ2-3; TRBD2 might be the D (6 bases). Germline V gene sequence: CDR1 MNHEY, CDR2 SMNVEV (reference sequence). This CDR3 has 17 amino acids. V dropped 2 bases and J dropped 2 bases, with 17 bases sitting between them. The CDR3: CASSLRLVGLPTDTQYF. The CDR3 bases are TGTGCCAGCAGTTTAAGACTAGTGGGTTTGCCCACAGATACGCAGTATTTT.

This chain links TRBV6-5 with TRBJ2-7, with a possible D match to TRBD2 (6 bases). CDR1 is MNHEY, CDR2 SVGAGI, per germline. The V gene lost 6 bases and the J gene lost 0 bases, with 15 bases spanning the gap. CDR3 length: 15 residues. The chain's CDR3 is CASRPLRGISYEQYF. In DNA form, the CDR3 reads TGTGCCAGCAGACCCTTACGGGGGATCTCCTACGAGCAGTACTTC.

This CDR3 reads CASSQDLLNRGGQYEQYF. DNA of the CDR3: TGTGCCAGCAGCCAAGATCTACTGAACAGGGGTGGGCAATACGAGCAGTACTTC. The rearrangement links TRBV4-2 to TRBJ2-7; 7 bases match TRBD1. CDR1 is LGHNA and CDR2 is YNFKEQ in the germline V gene. The length of the CDR3 is 18 residues. J lost 4 bases, V lost 0 bases, and 15 bases had no gene match.

The chain has TRBV7-2 and TRBJ2-2, with 10 bases that match TRBD2. Trimming at V came to 1 base and at J to 6 bases, leaving 2 bases not matched to a gene. This CDR3 is built from 15 residues. CDR1 is SGHTA and CDR2 is FQGNSA in the germline V gene. The CDR3 protein is CASSLVAGGAGELFF. DNA for the CDR3: TGTGCCAGCAGCTTAGTAGCGGGGGGCGCCGGGGAGCTGTTTTTT.

V and J are TRBV28 and TRBJ1-1, with D perhaps TRBD1 (5 bases). Trimming stripped 6 bases from V and 4 bases from J, with 15 bases between. Germline values: CDR1 MDHEN, CDR2 SYDVKM. The CDR3 is 14 amino acids. In DNA, the CDR3 is TGTGCCAGCAGGGCACAGGCGCGGAGCACTGAAGCTTTCTTT. Translating it yields CASRAQARSTEAFF.

The chain uses TRBV2 and TRBJ1-6; 9 positions match TRBD1. The ends lost 7 bases at V and 9 bases at J; junction bases unmatched: 10. CDR3 length equals 15 residues. Germline V CDR1 and CDR2: SNHLY, FYNNEI. CDR3 coding DNA: TGTGCCAGCACCTCCGACAGGGGGTATGGTTCACCCCTCCACTTT. Protein: CASTSDRGYGSPLHF. Drawing the rest from reference TRBV2 and TRBJ1-6, the complete variable domain is EPEVTQTPSHQVTQMGQEVILRCVPISNHLYFYWYRQILGQKVEFLVSFYNNEISEKSEIFDDQFSVERPDGSNFTLKIRSTKLEDSAMYFCASTSDRGYGSPLHFGNGTRLTVT.

This clone has more than one count but fewer than ten. Other DNA sequences from this sample encode an identical CDR3 as well. The chain is built from TRBV9 and TRBJ1-2; TRBD1 matches at 8 bases. The CDR3 has 15 amino acids. Per germline, CDR1 SGDLS and CDR2 YYNGEE. Trimming at V came to 0 bases and at J to 4 bases, leaving 5 bases not matched to a gene. The CDR3 DNA follows: TGTGCCAGCAGCGTAGCTGGACAGGGACTCTATGGCTACACCTTC. Translated: CASSVAGQGLYGYTF.

This clone appeared a few times. This rearrangement joins TRBV19 to TRBJ1-4; 10 nucleotides match TRBD1. V gave up 9 bases and J gave up 8 bases; unmatched junction bases: 9. CDR1 and CDR2 (germline): LNHDA, SQIVND (reference sequence). The CDR3 sequence is 14 residues long. For the CDR3, the DNA is TGTGCCAGCTATGAAGGGACAGGGGAGGAAAAACTGTTTTTT. It is translated as CASYEGTGEEKLFF.

V usage is TRBV24-1 and J usage is TRBJ1-5; D may be TRBD1 (6 bases). Trimming removed 4 bases from V and 12 bases from J, with 12 bases in between. Germline V gives CDR1 KGHDR, CDR2 SFDVKD. The CDR3 sequence is 12 residues long. The CDR3 nucleotides are TGTGCCACCAGTGAACTCAGGGGTCTCCAGCATTTT. Its translation is CATSELRGLQHF.

This chain joins TRBV9 and TRBJ1-1; D remains ambiguous. V gave up 0 bases and J gave up 3 bases, with 12 bases separating them. This CDR3 is built from 15 residues. Germline V CDR1 and CDR2: SGDLS, YYNGEE. The CDR3 DNA sequence: TGTGCCAGCAGCGTAGGTTCAGGATGGGACACTGAAGCTTTCTTT. Translation gives CASSVGSGWDTEAFF.

The chain recombines TRBV19 with TRBJ2-3; D gene ambiguous. This CDR3 is 16 amino acids long. Germline assignment: CDR1 LNHDA and CDR2 SQIVND (reference sequence). V was clipped by 1 base and J by 1 base, with 12 bases between them. The CDR3 is CASSIGWPFGTDTQYF. The CDR3 region has the DNA TGTGCCAGTAGTATAGGGTGGCCCTTTGGCACAGATACGCAGTATTTT.